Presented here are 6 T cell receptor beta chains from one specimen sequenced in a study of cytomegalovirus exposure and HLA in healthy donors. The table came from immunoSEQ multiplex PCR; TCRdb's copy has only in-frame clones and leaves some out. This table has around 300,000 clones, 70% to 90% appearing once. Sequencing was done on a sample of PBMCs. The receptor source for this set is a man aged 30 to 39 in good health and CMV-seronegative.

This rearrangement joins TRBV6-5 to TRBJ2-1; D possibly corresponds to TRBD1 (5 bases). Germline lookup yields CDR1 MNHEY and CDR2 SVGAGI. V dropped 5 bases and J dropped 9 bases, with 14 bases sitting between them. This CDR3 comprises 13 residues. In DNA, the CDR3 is TGTGCCAGCAGTAGTCAGGGCGTGGGTGAGCAGTTCTTC. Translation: CASSSQGVGEQFF.

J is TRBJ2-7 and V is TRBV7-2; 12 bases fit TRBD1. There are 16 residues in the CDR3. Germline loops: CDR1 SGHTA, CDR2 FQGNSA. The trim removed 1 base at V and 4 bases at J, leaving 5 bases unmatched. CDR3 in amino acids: CASSLGGQGARYEQYF. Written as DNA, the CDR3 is TGTGCCAGCAGCTTAGGGGGACAGGGGGCCCGGTACGAGCAGTACTTC.

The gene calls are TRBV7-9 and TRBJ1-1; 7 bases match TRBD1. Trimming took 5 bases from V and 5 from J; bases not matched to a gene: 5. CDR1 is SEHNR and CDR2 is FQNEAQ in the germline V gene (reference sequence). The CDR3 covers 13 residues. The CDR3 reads CASSATGDTEAFF. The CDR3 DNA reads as TGTGCCAGCAGCGCTACAGGGGATACTGAAGCTTTCTTT.

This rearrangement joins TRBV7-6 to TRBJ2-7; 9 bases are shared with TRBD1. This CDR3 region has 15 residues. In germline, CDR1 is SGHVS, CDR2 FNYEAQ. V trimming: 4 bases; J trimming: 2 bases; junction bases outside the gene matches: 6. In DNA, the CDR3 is TGTGCCAGCAGCTCCGGACAGGGGCCGCCCTACGAGCAGTACTTC. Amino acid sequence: CASSSGQGPPYEQYF.

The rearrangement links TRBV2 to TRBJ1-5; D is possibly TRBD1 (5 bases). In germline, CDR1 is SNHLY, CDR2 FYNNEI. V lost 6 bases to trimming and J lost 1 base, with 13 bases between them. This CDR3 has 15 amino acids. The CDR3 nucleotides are TGTGCCAGCAGAGCTCTGCGGGACAGCAATCAGCCCCAGCATTTT. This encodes CASRALRDSNQPQHF.

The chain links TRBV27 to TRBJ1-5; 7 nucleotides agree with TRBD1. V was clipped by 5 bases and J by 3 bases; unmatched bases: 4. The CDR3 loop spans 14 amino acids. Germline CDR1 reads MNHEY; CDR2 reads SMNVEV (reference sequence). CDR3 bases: TGTGCCAGCAGTGTGACAGGGACCAATCAGCCCCAGCATTTT. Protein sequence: CASSVTGTNQPQHF.